The text below deals with one T cell receptor beta chain. The antigen is undetermined. V shed 4 bases and J 3 bases; nucleotides not matched to a gene: 6. This CDR3 is built from 14 residues. The germline V gene encodes CDR1 SGHAT and CDR2 FQNNGV. Expressed TCRB transcripts were sequenced after all isolated RNA was converted to cDNA. Using immunoSEQ multiplex PCR, the repertoire was profiled, and TCRdb retains in-frame clones only, with some absent. The table lists about 160,000 clones, 6.5% to 10% of them singletons. The data stem from a study of beta chain features in type 1 diabetes. Study-wide results and caveats: Type 1 diabetes patients showed a moderate but significant shortening of TCRB CDR3s in all four CD4+ subsets. In comparison with healthy donors, patients had naive, central memory and Treg TCRB repertoires that appeared more similar.

The V gene is TRBV11-2, the J gene TRBJ2-7, with 7 positions matching TRBD1. Sequenced input: central memory CD4+ T cells from blood. The sequence was obtained from a woman aged 18-29 years with type 1 diabetes. The CDR3 protein is CASSSRTGVYEQYF. The CDR3 DNA is TGTGCCAGCAGCTCCCGAACAGGGGTCTACGAGCAGTACTTC.